This TCR beta chain was identified during a study of T cell responses to AZD1222 COVID-19 vaccine. Some second doses came at about 4 weeks and others at about 12 weeks; these were pooled. TCRdb's copy holds only in-frame clones and misses some; the assay was immunoSEQ multiplex PCR. Here the sample spans approximately 72,000 clones, 89% being singletons. Overall study results and limits: Baseline serostatus was positive in only six AZD1222 recipients. Repertoires were collected only later (after the peak T cell response had occurred). Rises in breadth and depth of Spike-specific TCRs came after two AZD1222 doses.

This clone was detected only once. Antigen unknown. Germline loops: CDR1 SGHNT, CDR2 YYREEE (reference sequence). The CDR3 consists of 15 residues. Between the trimmed V and J ends, which lost 2 bases and 6 bases, there was a span of 17 bases. The sequenced sample was peripheral blood, obtained 28 days after the second AZD1222 dose. The sequence derives from an adult who received the AZD1222 COVID-19 vaccine. The chain combines TRBV5-4 with TRBJ1-2, with D perhaps TRBD1 (6 bases). DNA for the CDR3: TGTGCCAGCAGCTTCGACGAATGGAGGGGGAATGGCTACACCTTC. This translates into CASSFDEWRGNGYTF.